The entry below gives a single TCR beta chain sequence along with its context. The data derive from a study of blood T cell repertoires in COVID-19. The participants were between 18 and 89 years old and came from 24 US areas. Self-reported history from a screening survey and questionnaire set each donor's cohort. In the authors' methods: Amplification from reference gene primers served as the basis for estimated nucleated cell counts. Measured with immunoSEQ multiplex PCR; TCRdb has only the in-frame clones, and not every one. From that table come the V and J calls and clone size; the DNA was used to work out D and trimming. The sample carries fewer than 200,000 clones, 84% recorded once. The germline V gene encodes CDR1 LNHDA and CDR2 SQIVND (reference sequence). The CDR3 is 14 residues long. The V end lost 8 bases, the J end lost 4 bases, and 17 bases lay between the germline ends.

The receptor was derived from a woman aged 25-40 years who had been exposed to COVID-19. Sequencing was done on a sample of PBMCs or T cells enriched from blood (not recorded which). This sequence joins TRBV19 and TRBJ1-1, with a tentative D call TRBD1 (6 bases). CDR3 DNA sequence: TGTGCCAGTCAGCAGGGGAAATCGGGCACTGAAGCTTTCTTT. This sequence encodes CASQQGKSGTEAFF.